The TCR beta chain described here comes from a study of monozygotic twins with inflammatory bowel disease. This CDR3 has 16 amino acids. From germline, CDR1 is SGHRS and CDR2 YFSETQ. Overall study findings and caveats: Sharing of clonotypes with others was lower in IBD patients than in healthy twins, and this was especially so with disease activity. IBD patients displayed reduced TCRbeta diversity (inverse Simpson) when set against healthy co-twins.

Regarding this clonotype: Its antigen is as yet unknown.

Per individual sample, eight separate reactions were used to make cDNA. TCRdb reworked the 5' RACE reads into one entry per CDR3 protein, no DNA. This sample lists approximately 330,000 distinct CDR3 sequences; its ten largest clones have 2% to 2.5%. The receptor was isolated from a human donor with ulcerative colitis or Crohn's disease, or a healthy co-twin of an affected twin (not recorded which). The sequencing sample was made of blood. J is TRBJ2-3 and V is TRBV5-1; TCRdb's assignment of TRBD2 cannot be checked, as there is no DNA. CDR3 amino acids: CASSSQASGGPDTQYF.